Below, one TCR beta chain is given with its context. Its antigen is unidentified. The protocol was immunoSEQ multiplex PCR, while the TCRdb copy is restricted to in-frame clones and leaves out a portion. This sample has 30,000 to 40,000 clones, with about 90% found just once. This sample is part of a study of OX40 agonist ivuxolimab in advanced cancers. About the research overall: A male proportion of 70% to 90% was recorded, with mean age 60 years and range roughly 20 to 90. Participants could have had prior anti-PD-1, anti-PD-L1 or anti-CTLA-4 therapy, and around 40% had some. Study results and caveats: Patients who responded partially at 0.1-3.0 mg/kg showed clonal expansion ranking among the lowest.

V lost 0 bases and J 0 bases, leaving 10 bases between the germline ends. CDR1 SGDLS and CDR2 YYNGEE come from the germline V gene. The CDR3 extends over 16 amino acids. The receptor was isolated from an adult with an advanced solid tumor such as melanoma, head and neck, liver or kidney cancer. The J gene is TRBJ2-1, the V gene TRBV9; D is uncertain. Sequencing used CD4+ or CD8+ T cells sorted from blood, obtained in a trial of the OX40 agonist ivuxolimab. The CDR3: CASSVGRARSYNEQFF. The CDR3 nucleotides are TGTGCCAGCAGCGTAGGTCGGGCCCGCTCCTACAATGAGCAGTTCTTC.